The rows below give T cell receptor beta chains drawn from one sample of a study of blood T cell repertoires in COVID-19. The data were produced by immunoSEQ multiplex PCR, yet TCRdb's version contains in-frame clones alone and is incomplete. Of 320,000 or so clones detected, about 90% appear once; the ten largest clones hold 1%. Sequencing input: PBMCs or T cells enriched from blood (not recorded which). The receptors stem from a woman in her 30s who had recovered from COVID-19. Both conserved end residues are part of each CDR3. The D gene is left open where the match is weak. Size is stated for part of the rows, as once, few or many counts, or as a class when the clone is expanded.

-,TRBJ1-2,TRBV19,-,TGTGCCAGTGGGAGAGGAAGGAGTTCTAACTATGGCTACACCTTC,CASGRGRSSNYGYTF
TRBD2,TRBJ2-1,TRBV30,once,TGTGCCTGGAGTGTACGTGGGGGGGTGGATGAGCAGTTCTTC,CAWSVRGGVDEQFF
-,TRBJ2-7,TRBV25-1,-,TGTGCCAGCACTTTGGGGGCGGCACCCTACGAGCAGTACTTC,CASTLGAAPYEQYF
-,TRBJ2-7,TRBV27,-,TGTGCCAGCAGTTTAACTTCCTCCTACGAGCAGTACTTC,CASSLTSSYEQYF
-,TRBJ2-1,TRBV9,-,TGTGCCAGCAGCGTAGAGCCGAGCTCCTACAATGAGCAGTTCTTC,CASSVEPSSYNEQFF
-,TRBJ2-5,TRBV5-1,-,TGCGCCAGCAGCATCCAGGCCGAACAAGAGACCCAGTACTTC,CASSIQAEQETQYF
-,TRBJ1-1,TRBV13,-,TGTGCCAGCAGCCTGACTCCGGGAGTGGACTCAGCTTTCTTT,CASSLTPGVDSAFF
TRBD1,TRBJ1-2,TRBV18,-,TGTGCCAGCTCACCGGGACAGACCGTTATGGGCTACACCTTC,CASSPGQTVMGYTF
TRBD2,TRBJ2-3,TRBV5-1,-,TGCGCCAGCAGCTTGAGCGGGGGGAGTCGAGACACAGATACGCAGTATTTT,CASSLSGGSRDTDTQYF
-,TRBJ1-1,TRBV11-2,-,TGTGCCAGCAGCCCATTCGGGGGTAGCACTGAAGCTTTCTTT,CASSPFGGSTEAFF
-,TRBJ1-2,TRBV3-1/TRBV3-2,-,TGTGCCAGCAGCCAAGATCGGCGGGGGAGCTATGGCTACACCTTC,CASSQDRRGSYGYTF
TRBD1,TRBJ2-2,TRBV5-1,-,TGCGCCAGCAGCTCTCGGACAGGGCCAAACACCGGGGAGCTGTTTTTT,CASSSRTGPNTGELFF
TRBD1,TRBJ1-1,TRBV5-1,-,TGCGCCAGCAGCCAAAATCCCGGGACAGGGGGAGGGACTGAAGCTTTCTTT,CASSQNPGTGGGTEAFF
-,TRBJ1-1,TRBV6-5,once,TGTGCCAGCAGCCCCGGACTCACCACTGAAGCTTTCTTT,CASSPGLTTEAFF
TRBD2,TRBJ2-3,TRBV7-2,-,TGTGCCAGCAGCTTTTGGGCCCTAGCGGGGGGCGATACGCAGTATTTT,CASSFWALAGGDTQYF
-,TRBJ2-7,TRBV9,-,TGTGCCAGCAGCGTAGCGGGCGGAGGGACAGACTACGAGCAGTACTTC,CASSVAGGGTDYEQYF
TRBD2,TRBJ2-5,TRBV19,-,TGTGCCAGTAGTATTTCGGCTAGCGGGGCCCCGAGGGAGACCCAGTACTTC,CASSISASGAPRETQYF
-,TRBJ2-3,TRBV28,-,TGTGCCAGCACAATTATTAGGGGGACCAAAGATACGCAGTATTTT,CASTIIRGTKDTQYF
TRBD1,TRBJ2-1,TRBV9,-,TGTGCCAGCAGCGACCCGGGACAGGGGTCCAATGAGCAGTTCTTC,CASSDPGQGSNEQFF
-,TRBJ1-3,TRBV6-5,many,TGTGCCAGCACCCCTATGAAAACAGGTGGAAACACCATATATTTT,CASTPMKTGGNTIYF
-,TRBJ2-5,TRBV7-9,-,TGTGCCAGCAGCTTATTATCCTTGAGTGGCCAAGAGACCCAGTACTTC,CASSLLSLSGQETQYF
-,TRBJ1-1,TRBV5-1,-,TGCGCCAGCAGCTTGGGTTCGGGTACTGAAGCTTTCTTT,CASSLGSGTEAFF
TRBD1,TRBJ1-1,TRBV5-8,-,TGTGCCAGCAGCGGAAACAGGGGACTCCTGAACACTGAAGCTTTCTTT,CASSGNRGLLNTEAFF
-,TRBJ1-2,TRBV7-9,-,TGTGCCAGCAGCCATGCCCGGGGAGTAGGAGGCTACACCTTC,CASSHARGVGGYTF
-,TRBJ2-2,TRBV10-3,-,TGTGCCATCAGTGGACAGCCAAGAGCGAACACCGGGGAGCTGTTTTTT,CAISGQPRANTGELFF
TRBD1,TRBJ1-6,TRBV9,-,TGTGCCAGCAGCGTTGGGGGGACAGGGAGTTCACCCCTCCACTTT,CASSVGGTGSSPLHF
-,TRBJ1-1,TRBV3-1/TRBV3-2,-,TGTGCCAGCAGCCAACGAGGCACTGAAGCTTTCTTT,CASSQRGTEAFF
-,TRBJ2-3,TRBV7-2,-,TGTGCCAGCAGCTTAGGGTCGGGGTCCACAGATACGCAGTATTTT,CASSLGSGSTDTQYF
TRBD1,TRBJ1-1,TRBV28,-,TGTGCCAGCAGTTTAGAGGGGGCGAGGGGGATGAACACTGAAGCTTTCTTT,CASSLEGARGMNTEAFF
TRBD1,TRBJ2-2,TRBV7-2,-,TGTGCCAGCAGCCCTCCGGGACAGGGCGGCACCGGGGAGCTGTTTTTT,CASSPPGQGGTGELFF
TRBD2,TRBJ2-3,TRBV29-1,-,TGCAGCGTGGGGACTAGCGGGGCCACCACAGATACGCAGTATTTT,CSVGTSGATTDTQYF
TRBD2,TRBJ2-1,TRBV6-2/TRBV6-3,-,TGTGCCAGCAGTTTCAGCGGGGAGCCCTACAATGAGCAGTTCTTC,CASSFSGEPYNEQFF
-,TRBJ1-1,TRBV19,-,TGTGCCAGTAGTATAGATGGGGGGATGCGCACTGAAGCTTTCTTT,CASSIDGGMRTEAFF
-,TRBJ1-5,TRBV28,-,TGTGCCAGCAGTTCCTCGGGACAGCCCCAGCATTTT,CASSSSGQPQHF
-,TRBJ1-6,TRBV28,-,TGTGCCAGCAGTACGGACAGCTCCTATAATTCACCCCTCCACTTT,CASSTDSSYNSPLHF
-,TRBJ1-1,TRBV10-1,-,TGCGCCAGCAGTGACCGACCACAGGGAGCCGACACTGAAGCTTTCTTT,CASSDRPQGADTEAFF
TRBD2,TRBJ2-1,TRBV27,-,TGTGCCAGCCGTTCCGGGACTAGGTACAATGAGCAGTTCTTC,CASRSGTRYNEQFF
-,TRBJ1-1,TRBV4-2,few,TGTGCCAGCAGCCAACAGAACATGAACACTGAAGCTTTCTTT,CASSQQNMNTEAFF
TRBD2,TRBJ2-1,TRBV19,-,TGTGCCAGTACCGCCGGGACTAGCGGGGGCAATGAGCAGTTCTTC,CASTAGTSGGNEQFF
-,TRBJ2-1,TRBV12-3/TRBV12-4,-,TGTGCCAGCAGTTTAGGTCCGACACCTGAGCAGTTCTTC,CASSLGPTPEQFF
-,TRBJ2-7,TRBV28,-,TGTGCCAGCAGTGGGGCAACGTACTCCTACGAGCAGTACTTC,CASSGATYSYEQYF
TRBD1,TRBJ1-2,TRBV24-1,-,TGTGCCACCAGTGACAAGGGACAGGGTGATGGCTACACCTTC,CATSDKGQGDGYTF
-,TRBJ1-1,TRBV5-1,-,TGCGCCAGCAGCTTAGAGGCCATGAACACTGAAGCTTTCTTT,CASSLEAMNTEAFF
-,TRBJ1-1,TRBV5-1,-,TGCGCCAGCAGCGTACAGGGAAGCACTGAAGCTTTCTTT,CASSVQGSTEAFF
TRBD1,TRBJ1-6,TRBV30,-,TGTGCCCTCATAAGGACAGGCGGTAATTCACCCCTCCACTTT,CALIRTGGNSPLHF
TRBD1,TRBJ1-5,TRBV5-4,-,TGTGCCAGCAGTTTCGTACAGGGGAATCAGCCCCAGCATTTT,CASSFVQGNQPQHF
-,TRBJ2-7,TRBV6-1,-,TGTGCCAGCAGTGAACCAGGGGATTCCTACGAGCAGTACTTC,CASSEPGDSYEQYF
TRBD1,TRBJ1-2,TRBV29-1,-,TGCAGCGTTGAAGATCCGACCGAGGGGACAGCCTATGGCTACACCTTC,CSVEDPTEGTAYGYTF
TRBD1,TRBJ2-1,TRBV18,-,TGTGCCAGCTCAGCGTCGACAGGGAGCTACGCTGAGCAGTTCTTC,CASSASTGSYAEQFF